A selection of T cell receptor beta chains follows, all from one sample in a study of cytomegalovirus exposure and HLA in healthy donors. The table came from immunoSEQ multiplex PCR; TCRdb's copy has only in-frame clones and leaves some out. This sample's clone table lists about 140,000 clones. The specimen sequenced was PBMCs. The origin of the receptors is a woman aged 18-29 years in good health and CMV-seronegative. CDR3s include the opening cysteine and the closing phenylalanine or tryptophan. A D gene is named only where the DNA matches it firmly.

D gene	J gene	V gene	CDR3 protein	CDR3 DNA
.	TRBJ2-7	TRBV2	CASSGATLPYEQYF	TGTGCCAGCAGTGGGGCTACTTTGCCCTACGAGCAGTACTTC
.	TRBJ2-5	TRBV19	CASAAALKETQYF	TGTGCCAGTGCGGCGGCCCTAAAGGAGACCCAGTACTTC
TRBD2	TRBJ2-7	TRBV28	CASSFVGGKTSGYEQYF	TGTGCCAGCAGTTTCGTAGGGGGGAAGACTAGCGGCTACGAGCAGTACTTC
.	TRBJ2-1	TRBV11-3	CASSLTSAGKVYNEQFF	TGTGCCAGCAGCCTAACCTCAGCAGGGAAAGTTTACAATGAGCAGTTCTTC
TRBD1	TRBJ2-1	TRBV29-1	CSVGAGTGGGGVNEQFF	TGCAGCGTTGGTGCCGGGACAGGGGGCGGAGGAGTCAATGAGCAGTTCTTC
.	TRBJ1-2	TRBV6-5	CASSYGPGRYTF	TGTGCCAGCAGTTACGGCCCAGGGCGCTACACCTTC
TRBD1	TRBJ2-7	TRBV5-1	CASSSGGQGSEQYF	TGCGCCAGCAGCTCTGGGGGACAGGGATCCGAGCAGTACTTC
TRBD2	TRBJ2-1	TRBV7-9	CASSLGGRPLNEQFF	TGTGCCAGCAGCTTAGGCGGGAGGCCCCTCAATGAGCAGTTCTTC
.	TRBJ1-2	TRBV4-3	CASSQAYKAQTRGYTF	TGCGCCAGCAGCCAAGCCTACAAGGCCCAGACTCGCGGCTACACCTTC
.	TRBJ1-2	TRBV7-8	CASSPTGVKGYTF	TGTGCCAGCAGCCCAACGGGGGTAAAGGGCTACACCTTC
.	TRBJ1-2	TRBV11-3	CASSSQTGYGYTF	TGTGCCAGCAGCTCCCAGACAGGCTATGGCTACACCTTC
.	TRBJ2-4	TRBV7-2	CASSHGTVDIQYF	TGTGCCAGCAGCCACGGGACTGTCGACATTCAGTACTTC
.	TRBJ2-7	TRBV9	CASSVTGSPYEQYF	TGTGCCAGCAGCGTAACAGGGTCCCCCTACGAGCAGTACTTC
.	TRBJ2-1	TRBV7-2	CASSQLSIGVEQFF	TGTGCCAGCAGCCAGTTAAGTATAGGAGTTGAGCAGTTCTTC
.	TRBJ2-5	TRBV6-1	CASSSRGGGQETQYF	TGTGCCAGCAGTAGCCGGGGAGGGGGCCAAGAGACCCAGTACTTC
TRBD2	TRBJ2-1	TRBV4-1	CASSQELTGGSYNEQFF	TGCGCCAGCAGCCAAGAGCTAACGGGAGGGTCTTACAATGAGCAGTTCTTC
.	TRBJ1-5	TRBV10-3	CATREASNQPQHF	TGTGCCACCAGGGAGGCGAGCAATCAGCCCCAGCATTTT
.	TRBJ1-1	TRBV14	CASSQVAGAGTEAFF	TGTGCCAGCAGCCAGGTGGCGGGGGCGGGGACTGAAGCTTTCTTT
.	TRBJ2-3	TRBV19	CASSMYKASSTDTQYF	TGTGCCAGTAGTATGTATAAAGCCTCTAGCACAGATACGCAGTATTTT
.	TRBJ1-2	TRBV11-3	CASSLVLWGRANYGYTF	TGTGCCAGCAGCTTAGTCCTATGGGGCAGGGCTAACTATGGCTACACCTTC
.	TRBJ1-3	TRBV6-5	CASSYRVNSGNTIYF	TGTGCCAGCAGTTACCGGGTTAACTCCGGAAACACCATATATTTT
.	TRBJ1-2	TRBV5-6	CASSLVGRDGYGYTF	TGTGCCAGCAGCTTGGTAGGCAGGGATGGCTACGGCTACACCTTC
.	TRBJ2-2	TRBV11-3	CASSPSTGMEELFF	TGTGCCAGCAGCCCATCAACAGGCATGGAGGAGCTGTTTTTT
TRBD1	TRBJ1-6	TRBV11-1	CASSLGQGRNSPLHF	TGTGCCAGCAGCTTGGGACAGGGGCGCAATTCACCCCTCCACTTT
.	TRBJ2-3	TRBV7-6	CASSLARTGRGEDTQYF	TGTGCCAGCAGCTTAGCCAGGACAGGGAGGGGTGAAGATACGCAGTATTTT
.	TRBJ1-1	TRBV4-2	CASSQVDTEAFF	TGTGCCAGCAGCCAAGTAGACACTGAAGCTTTCTTT
.	TRBJ1-2	TRBV5-8	CASSLSGGLPLGYTF	TGTGCCAGCAGCTTGTCGGGGGGACTCCCTTTGGGCTACACCTTC
TRBD1	TRBJ2-1	TRBV15	CATSRFGTGFLNEQFF	TGTGCCACCAGCAGATTCGGGACAGGGTTTTTGAATGAGCAGTTCTTC
TRBD1	TRBJ1-4	TRBV7-9	CASSTGTEVGEKLFF	TGTGCCAGCAGCACGGGGACAGAAGTGGGGGAAAAACTGTTTTTT